This T cell receptor beta chain emerged from a study of cytomegalovirus exposure and HLA in healthy donors. Study-wide points: In a later analysis, HLA-associated TCR beta chains were more clonally expanded than equally common others.

This CDR3 region has 18 residues. Germline V lookup: CDR1 MDHEN, CDR2 SYDVKM. With 5 bases clipped from V and 3 bases from J, the junction kept 17 bases outside the gene matches. Use of 60 Vbeta and 13 Jbeta primers characterized the PCR. As handled by the study authors: Per a later analysis, the number of unique TCR beta chains was some 82 million, of which 9 million to 14 million were shared. Here immunoSEQ multiplex PCR was the method, and the copy in TCRdb shows in-frame clones only, minus some. V, J and clone size reflect that table, while D and trimming were determined from the DNA. In the table there are 150,000 to 200,000 clones, roughly 80% of which are singletons. Comment on this clone: Its specificity is unknown.

The sequenced sample was PBMCs. The receptor comes from a middle-aged woman in good health and CMV-seronegative. This chain links TRBV28 with TRBJ1-1; 8 bases line up with TRBD1. CDR3 sequence: CASSPPGQATLMDTEAFF. In DNA, the CDR3 is TGTGCCAGCAGTCCTCCGGGACAGGCGACTCTAATGGACACTGAAGCTTTCTTT.